These T cell receptor beta chains were read from a single sample in a study of graft-versus-host responses after intestinal transplantation. Sequencing was performed with immunoSEQ multiplex PCR; in TCRdb, only in-frame clones are kept and a portion is missing. The sample records 45,000 to 60,000 clones, about 93% being singletons. The antigens these receptors bind are not known. Sequenced material: unstimulated CD4+ T cells sorted from spleen or lymph node cells, taken before transplant. These receptors all come from a human donor who was the organ donor for an intestinal transplant. Both conserved end residues are part of each CDR3.

J gene: TRBJ2-7
V gene: TRBV9
CDR3 protein: CASSRTGSYEQYF

J gene: TRBJ2-7
V gene: TRBV7-3
CDR3 protein: CASSLGAGESYEQYF

J gene: TRBJ1-2
V gene: TRBV2
CDR3 protein: CASSEDNLVWGYTF

J gene: TRBJ2-7
V gene: TRBV7-6
CDR3 protein: CASSLIQGYEQYF

J gene: TRBJ2-4
V gene: TRBV19
CDR3 protein: CASSSVTKREVENIQYF

J gene: TRBJ2-7
V gene: TRBV5-1
CDR3 protein: CASSLQGLSYEQYF

J gene: TRBJ2-3
V gene: TRBV27
CDR3 protein: CASSLTSPLGTDTQYF

J gene: TRBJ2-1
V gene: TRBV7-9
CDR3 protein: CASSRSSGAIFHEQFF

J gene: TRBJ2-3
V gene: TRBV11-3
CDR3 protein: CASSSTGLTDTQYF

J gene: TRBJ2-3
V gene: TRBV29-1
CDR3 protein: CSASRDRGPDTQYF

J gene: TRBJ2-3
V gene: TRBV6-6
CDR3 protein: CASEREPLTDTQYF

J gene: TRBJ1-2
V gene: TRBV9
CDR3 protein: CASLNRGGGYTF